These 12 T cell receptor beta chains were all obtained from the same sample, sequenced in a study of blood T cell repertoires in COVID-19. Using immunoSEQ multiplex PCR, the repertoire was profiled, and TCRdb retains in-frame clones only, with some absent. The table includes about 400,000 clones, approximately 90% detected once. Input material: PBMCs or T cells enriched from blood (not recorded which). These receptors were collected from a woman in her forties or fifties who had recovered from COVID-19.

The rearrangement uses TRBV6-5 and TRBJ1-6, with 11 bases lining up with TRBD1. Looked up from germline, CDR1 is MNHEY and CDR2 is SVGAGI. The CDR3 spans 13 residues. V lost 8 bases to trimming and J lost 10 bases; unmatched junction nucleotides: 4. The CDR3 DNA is TGTGCCAGCGGCCGGACAGGGGGCTCACCCCTCCACTTT. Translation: CASGRTGGSPLHF.

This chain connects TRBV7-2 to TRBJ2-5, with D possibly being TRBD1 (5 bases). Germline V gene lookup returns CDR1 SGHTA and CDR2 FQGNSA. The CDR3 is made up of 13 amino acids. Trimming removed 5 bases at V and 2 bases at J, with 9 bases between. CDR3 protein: CASSLQVQETQYF. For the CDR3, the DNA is TGTGCCAGCAGCCTACAGGTTCAAGAGACCCAGTACTTC.

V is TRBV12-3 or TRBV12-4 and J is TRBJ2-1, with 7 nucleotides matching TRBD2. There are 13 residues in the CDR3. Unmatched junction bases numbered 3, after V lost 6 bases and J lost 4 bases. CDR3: CASSLAVYNEQFF. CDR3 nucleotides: TGTGCCAGCAGCCTAGCGGTGTACAATGAGCAGTTCTTC.

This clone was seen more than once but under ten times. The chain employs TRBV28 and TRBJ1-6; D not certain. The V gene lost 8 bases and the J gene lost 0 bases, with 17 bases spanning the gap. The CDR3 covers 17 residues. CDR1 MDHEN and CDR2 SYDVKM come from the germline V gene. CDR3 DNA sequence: TGTGCCAGCGGCCTCAGGTCCCCGAGCTCCTATAATTCACCCCTCCACTTT. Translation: CASGLRSPSSYNSPLHF. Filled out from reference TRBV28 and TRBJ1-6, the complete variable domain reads DVKVTQSSRYLVKRTGEKVFLECVQDMDHENMFWYRQDPGLGLRLIYFSYDVKMKEKGDIPEGYSVSREKKERFSLILESASTNQTSMYLCASGLRSPSSYNSPLHFGNGTRLTVT.

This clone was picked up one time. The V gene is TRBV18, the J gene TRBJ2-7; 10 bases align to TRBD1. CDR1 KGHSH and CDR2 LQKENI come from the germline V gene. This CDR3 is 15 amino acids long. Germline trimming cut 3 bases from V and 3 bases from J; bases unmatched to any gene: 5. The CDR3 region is CASSPTTGGIYEQYF. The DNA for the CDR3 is TGTGCCAGCTCACCGACGACAGGGGGCATCTACGAGCAGTACTTC.

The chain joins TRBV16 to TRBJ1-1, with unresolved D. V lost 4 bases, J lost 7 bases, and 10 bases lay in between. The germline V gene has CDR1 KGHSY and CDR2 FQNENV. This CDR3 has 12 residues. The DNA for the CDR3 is TGTGCCAGCAGCCCCTCCTTCCGTGAAGCTTTCTTT. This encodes CASSPSFREAFF.

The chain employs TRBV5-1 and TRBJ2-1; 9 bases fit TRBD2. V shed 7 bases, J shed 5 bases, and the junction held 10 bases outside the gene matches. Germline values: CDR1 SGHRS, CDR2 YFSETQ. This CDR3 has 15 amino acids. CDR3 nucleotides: TGCGCCAGCTGTTTAGCGGGGGCGGCGAACAATGAGCAGTTCTTC. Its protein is CASCLAGAANNEQFF.

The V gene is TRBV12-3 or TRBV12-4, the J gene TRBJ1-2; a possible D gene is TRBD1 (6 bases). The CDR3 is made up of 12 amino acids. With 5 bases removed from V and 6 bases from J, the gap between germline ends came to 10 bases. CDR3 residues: CASSEQGHGYTF. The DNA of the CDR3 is TGTGCCAGCAGTGAACAGGGTCATGGCTACACCTTC.

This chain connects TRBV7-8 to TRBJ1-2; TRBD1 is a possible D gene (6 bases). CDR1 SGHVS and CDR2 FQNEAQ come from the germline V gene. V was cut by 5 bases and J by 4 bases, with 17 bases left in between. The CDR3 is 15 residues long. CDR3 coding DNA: TGTGCCAGCAGCGGGGGGGGGCGGGTTGGCTATGGCTACACCTTC. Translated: CASSGGGRVGYGYTF.

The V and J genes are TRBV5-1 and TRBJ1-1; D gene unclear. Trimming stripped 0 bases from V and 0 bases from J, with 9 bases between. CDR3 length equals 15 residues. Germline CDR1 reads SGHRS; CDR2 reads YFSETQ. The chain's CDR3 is CASSLATFMNTEAFF. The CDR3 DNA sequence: TGCGCCAGCAGCTTGGCCACATTCATGAACACTGAAGCTTTCTTT.

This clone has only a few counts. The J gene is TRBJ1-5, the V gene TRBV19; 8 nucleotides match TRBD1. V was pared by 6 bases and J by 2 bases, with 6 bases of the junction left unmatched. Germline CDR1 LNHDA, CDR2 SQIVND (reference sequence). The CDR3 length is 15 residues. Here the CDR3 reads CASRIQGVGNQPQHF. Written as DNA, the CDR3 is TGTGCCAGTAGGATACAGGGGGTTGGCAATCAGCCCCAGCATTTT.

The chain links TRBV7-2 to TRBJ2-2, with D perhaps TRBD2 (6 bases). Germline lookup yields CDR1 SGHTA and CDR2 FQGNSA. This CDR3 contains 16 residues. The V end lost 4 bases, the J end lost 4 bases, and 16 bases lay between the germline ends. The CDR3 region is CASSSRRRGSTGELFF. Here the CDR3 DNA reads TGTGCCAGCAGCTCTCGCAGGAGGGGTAGCACCGGGGAGCTGTTTTTT.